Presented here are 12 T cell receptor beta chains from one specimen sequenced in a study of T cells expressing NK-cell markers. Each CDR3 protein gets one entry in TCRdb, which reprocessed the 5' RACE reads and gives no DNA. Here the sample table reports fewer than 400,000 distinct CDR3 sequences. The specimen was blood T cells: a sorted CD56 or NKG2C T cell subset, CD4+ or CD8+ T cells, or bulk PBMC T cells (not recorded which). The receptors originated from a woman aged 50 to 65 in good health.

The chain has TRBV29-1 and TRBJ2-2; the TCRdb D gene call, TRBD2, has no DNA to confirm it. The CDR3 spans 15 residues. Germline V gene data show CDR1 as SQVTM and CDR2 as ANQGSEA. CDR3 sequence reads: CSVRTSGSITGELFF.

The chain joins TRBV3-1 to TRBJ2-1. Germline assignment: CDR1 LGHDT and CDR2 YNNKEL (reference sequence). The CDR3 spans 14 residues. The CDR3 here is CASSQGDYRDEQFF.

The rearrangement uses TRBV29-1 and TRBJ1-5. In germline, CDR1 is SQVTM, CDR2 ANQGSEA. The CDR3 spans 13 residues. CDR3 protein: CSVAKASNQPQHF. Full variable domain (rest looked up from reference TRBV29-1 and TRBJ1-5): SAVISQKPSRDICQRGTSLTIQCQVDSQVTMMFWYRQQPGQSLTLIATANQGSEATYESGFVIDKFPISRPNLTFSTLTVSNMSPEDSSIYLCSVAKASNQPQHFGDGTRLSIL.

This chain joins TRBV7-9 and TRBJ2-2; TCRdb lists TRBD1, though no DNA is available to test this call. Germline lookup yields CDR1 SEHNR and CDR2 FQNEAQ (reference sequence). The CDR3 covers 18 residues. The CDR3 sequence: CASSLPTSGGPNTGELFF. The full variable domain, completed using reference TRBV7-9 and TRBJ2-2, is DTGVSQNPRHKITKRGQNVTFRCDPISEHNRLYWYRQTLGQGPEFLTYFQNEAQLEKSRLLSDRFSAERPKGSFSTLEIQRTEQGDSAMYLCASSLPTSGGPNTGELFFGEGSRLTVL.

This chain joins TRBV5-1 and TRBJ2-1; the TCRdb call, TRBD2, lacks DNA for checking. This CDR3 is 15 amino acids long. The V gene's germline CDR1 is SGHRS and CDR2 YFSETQ. The CDR3 sequence: CASSLTTSVYNEQFF.

The genes are TRBV29-1 and TRBJ1-2. The CDR3 runs 13 residues. CDR1 and CDR2 from the germline V gene are SQVTM and ANQGSEA. The CDR3 sequence is CSVEGGATDGYTF.

The chain combines TRBV6-5 with TRBJ2-3; TCRdb lists TRBD1, though no DNA is available to test this call. Per the germline V gene, CDR1 is MNHEY and CDR2 is SVGAGI. This CDR3 has 14 amino acids. CDR3 protein: CASSTGGSTDTQYF.

The chain carries TRBV2 and TRBJ1-6; TCRdb's assignment of TRBD1 cannot be checked, as there is no DNA. Germline CDR1 reads SNHLY; CDR2 reads FYNNEI. The CDR3 contains 15 residues. Here the CDR3 reads CASRGYVGHTSPLHF.

The chain carries TRBV5-5 and TRBJ2-3. This CDR3 is 15 amino acids long. Germline CDR1 SGHKS, CDR2 YYEKEE (reference sequence). CDR3 region: CASSLTDVPPDTQYF.

The chain has TRBV18 and TRBJ2-1. Germline V gene lookup returns CDR1 KGHSH and CDR2 LQKENI. The CDR3 runs 17 residues. CDR3 residues: CASSPIVWASSYNEQFF.

The V call is TRBV20-1, the J call TRBJ2-5; as DNA is missing, the TRBD2 call by TCRdb cannot be tested. CDR1 and CDR2 (germline): DFQATT, SNEGSKA (reference sequence). The CDR3 covers 15 residues. The CDR3 reads CSVTAGLAGLQTQYF.

The V call is TRBV5-1, the J call TRBJ2-1. This CDR3 spans 13 amino acids. CDR1 and CDR2 from the germline V gene are SGHRS and YFSETQ. The chain's CDR3 is CASSLEVLREQFF. Supplemented by reference TRBV5-1 and TRBJ2-1, the full variable domain reads KAGVTQTPRYLIKTRGQQVTLSCSPISGHRSVSWYQQTPGQGLQFLFEYFSETQRNKGNFPGRFSGRQFSNSRSEMNVSTLELGDSALYLCASSLEVLREQFFGPGTRLTVL.